These 27 T cell receptor beta chains were all obtained from the same sample, sequenced in a study of shared clonotypes between healthy human individuals. Generated by immunoSEQ multiplex PCR, the TCRdb table keeps only in-frame clones and is missing some. Of 600,000 to 800,000 clones in the sample, around 77% were seen once. Sequences were obtained from memory CD4+ T cells sorted from blood. Subset specified: CD45RA-negative fraction. Every receptor here comes from a woman aged 30 to 39 in good health.

The chain couples TRBV19 to TRBJ1-4; D unclear. Germline assignment: CDR1 LNHDA and CDR2 SQIVND (reference sequence). Between the trimmed V and J ends, which lost 4 bases and 8 bases, there was a span of 17 bases. The CDR3 contains 15 residues. CDR3 protein: CASSRYTVAGEKLFF. The CDR3 DNA is TGTGCCAGTAGTAGATACACGGTTGCCGGAGAAAAACTGTTTTTT.

In this sample, this clone turned up a few times. Other DNA sequences in the sample encode the same CDR3. The chain uses TRBV7-2 and TRBJ2-5; D might be TRBD2 (5 bases). Germline CDR1 is SGHTA and CDR2 is FQGNSA. This CDR3 comprises 15 residues. Trimming pared 1 base from V and 2 bases from J, leaving 11 bases between. Here the CDR3 reads CASSLVAGVQETQYF. Here the CDR3 DNA reads TGTGCCAGCAGCTTAGTAGCCGGGGTACAAGAGACCCAGTACTTC. The full variable domain, its missing parts supplied by reference TRBV7-2 and TRBJ2-5, is GAGVSQSPSNKVTEKGKDVELRCDPISGHTALYWYRQSLGQGLEFLIYFQGNSAPDKSGLPSDRFSAERTGGSVSTLTIQRTQQEDSAVYLCASSLVAGVQETQYFGPGTRLLVL.

This clone showed up just once. The J gene is TRBJ2-3, the V gene TRBV15; D remains unclear. V dropped 6 bases and J dropped 4 bases, with 8 bases sitting between them. CDR3 length: 12 amino acids. CDR1 is LNHNV, CDR2 YYDKDF, per germline (reference sequence). The CDR3 DNA reads as TGTGCCACCAGTTGGGCCGCAGATACGCAGTATTTT. As protein: CATSWAADTQYF.

The chain recombines TRBV7-8 with TRBJ2-6, with TRBD1 matching 7 bases. Trimming removed 5 bases from V and 0 bases from J; junction bases left unmatched: 4. Germline V gives CDR1 SGHVS, CDR2 FQNEAQ. The CDR3 extends over 16 amino acids. CDR3 nucleotide sequence: TGTGCCAGCAGCCAGACAGGGTCCTCTGGGGCCAACGTCCTGACTTTC. It translates to CASSQTGSSGANVLTF.

The gene calls are TRBV21-1 and TRBJ2-5; the DNA was not compared with TRBD1, the D call given in the table. TRBV21-1 is a known pseudogene. The CDR3 extends over 17 amino acids. CDR3 bases: TGTGCCAGCAGCGCGACCTACAGGGGACAGTACCAAGAGACCCAGTACTTC. It is translated as CASSATYRGQYQETQYF.

This clone was counted many times. Other DNA sequences in this specimen translate into the identical CDR3. The chain has TRBV18 and TRBJ2-7; D not certain. The V end lost 3 bases, the J end lost 3 bases, and 3 bases lay between the germline ends. CDR1 and CDR2 (germline): KGHSH, LQKENI. The CDR3 is 11 residues long. The CDR3 DNA sequence: TGTGCCAGCTCACCTCTCTACGAGCAGTACTTC. It is translated as CASSPLYEQYF.

This clone was picked up a small number of times. This sequence joins TRBV27 and TRBJ2-7; the match to TRBD2 covers 7 bases. With 6 bases clipped from V and 3 bases from J, the junction kept 11 bases outside the gene matches. Per germline, CDR1 MNHEY and CDR2 SMNVEV (reference sequence). The CDR3 has 15 residues. The CDR3 is CASRTGGSGGYEQYF. CDR3 bases: TGTGCCAGCAGAACCGGGGGGTCCGGGGGCTACGAGCAGTACTTC.

J is TRBJ1-1 and V is TRBV11-3; D gene unclear. Trimming removed 5 bases from V and 8 bases from J, with 18 bases in between. Germline V gene lookup returns CDR1 SGHNT and CDR2 YENEEA. This CDR3 comprises 14 residues. The CDR3 DNA sequence: TGTGCCAGCAGCCCCATCGGGAGAGCCGAAGAAGCTTTCTTT. Amino acid sequence: CASSPIGRAEEAFF. Full variable domain (rest looked up from reference TRBV11-3 and TRBJ1-1): EAGVVQSPRYKIIEKKQPVAFWCNPISGHNTLYWYLQNLGQGPELLIRYENEEAVDDSQLPKDRFSAERLKGVDSTLKIQPAELGDSAVYLCASSPIGRAEEAFFGQGTRLTVV.

This rearrangement joins TRBV19 to TRBJ1-4; 7 positions match TRBD1. Germline V gene data show CDR1 as LNHDA and CDR2 as SQIVND (reference sequence). With V trimmed by 6 bases and J by 0 bases, 7 bases remained unmatched. The CDR3 covers 16 residues. The CDR3 DNA is TGTGCCAGTAGCGGATTAGGGACAGCAACTAATGAAAAACTGTTTTTT. Its protein is CASSGLGTATNEKLFF.

The sample holds one count of this clone. The chain employs TRBV2 and TRBJ2-3; the D gene is possibly TRBD1 (5 bases). The CDR3 has 14 amino acids. Germline CDR1 reads SNHLY; CDR2 reads FYNNEI. V lost 11 bases and J 0 bases, leaving 15 bases between the germline ends. CDR3: CASQGRTSTDTQYF. The CDR3 DNA reads as TGTGCCTCCCAGGGAAGAACTAGCACAGATACGCAGTATTTT.

This clone was recorded at least ten times. This chain joins TRBV6-6 and TRBJ1-2, with D hard to call. The CDR3 has 12 amino acids. V shed 5 bases and J shed 6 bases, with 10 bases lying between them. CDR1 and CDR2 (germline): MNHNY, SVGAGI (reference sequence). The CDR3 DNA reads as TGTGCCAGCAGTCCTCTAGGACATGGCTACACCTTC. Its translation: CASSPLGHGYTF.

The rearrangement joins TRBV7-9 to TRBJ2-7, with 10 bases that match TRBD2. This CDR3 region has 15 residues. With V trimmed by 6 bases and J by 2 bases, 7 bases remained unmatched. Germline CDR1 SEHNR, CDR2 FQNEAQ (reference sequence). The CDR3 DNA sequence: TGTGCCAGCAGTTTATTTACTAGCGGGGCCTACGAGCAGTACTTC. Translating it yields CASSLFTSGAYEQYF.

This clone was observed a single time. The chain is built from TRBV29-1 and TRBJ1-2, with D uncertain. In germline, CDR1 is SQVTM, CDR2 ANQGSEA. This CDR3 has 13 residues. Trimming left V 8 bases short and J 8 bases short, with 21 bases between. The CDR3 coding sequence is TGCAGCATAAGGACGGTGGGCCCACCGGGCTACACCTTC. As protein: CSIRTVGPPGYTF. The full variable domain, with the rest looked up from reference TRBV29-1 and TRBJ1-2, is SAVISQKPSRDICQRGTSLTIQCQVDSQVTMMFWYRQQPGQSLTLIATANQGSEATYESGFVIDKFPISRPNLTFSTLTVSNMSPEDSSIYLCSIRTVGPPGYTFGSGTRLTVV.

CDR3 in amino acids: CSARDGYTQYF. CDR3 DNA: TGCAGTGCTAGAGATGGATATACGCAGTATTTT. The V gene is TRBV20-1, the J gene TRBJ2-3, with D unclear. CDR3 size: 11 residues. Germline V gene sequence: CDR1 DFQATT, CDR2 SNEGSKA (reference sequence). Trimming cost V 0 bases and J 7 bases, with 5 bases left between them.

The chain employs TRBV27 and TRBJ2-7; 7 bases match TRBD1. CDR3 length equals 13 residues. J lost 6 bases, V lost 7 bases, and 9 bases had no gene match. Germline CDR1 MNHEY, CDR2 SMNVEV (reference sequence). The CDR3 spells CASTPWTGSEQYF. The CDR3 nucleotides are TGTGCCAGCACCCCGTGGACAGGCAGCGAGCAGTACTTC.

This clone appeared a few times. The J gene is TRBJ2-3, the V gene TRBV4-2, with D unresolved. The V and J ends lost 0 bases and 0 bases respectively, with 7 bases between them. From germline, CDR1 is LGHNA and CDR2 YNFKEQ. This CDR3 region has 15 residues. The CDR3 reads CASSQEWASTDTQYF. The CDR3 DNA is TGTGCCAGCAGCCAAGAGTGGGCTAGCACAGATACGCAGTATTTT.

CDR3 sequence: CTSSQTATLKGPEAFF. CDR3 DNA sequence: TGCACCAGCAGCCAAACCGCTACCTTGAAAGGACCTGAAGCTTTCTTT. This chain joins TRBV1 and TRBJ1-1. TRBV1 is noted as a pseudogene. The CDR3 has 16 residues.

Only a few counts were recorded for this clone. V and J are TRBV11-2 and TRBJ1-1; 8 bases map to TRBD1. The CDR3 has 13 amino acids. The germline V gene encodes CDR1 SGHAT and CDR2 FQNNGV. J was trimmed by 5 bases and V by 6 bases; bases with no gene match: 5. As DNA, the CDR3 is TGTGCCAGCAGGTACAGGGGGACGACTGAAGCTTTCTTT. The encoded protein is CASRYRGTTEAFF.

This clone was counted ten times or more. V is TRBV10-3 and J is TRBJ2-5; D might be TRBD1 (5 bases). The CDR3 extends over 13 amino acids. Trimming stripped 7 bases from V and 5 bases from J, with 14 bases between. The V gene's germline CDR1 is ENHRY and CDR2 SYGVKD. CDR3 nucleotides: TGTGCCATCAAGGGATTTAGGGGCGAGACCCAGTACTTC. This sequence encodes CAIKGFRGETQYF.

V gene TRBV9 combines with J gene TRBJ1-1; D gene unclear. In germline, CDR1 is SGDLS, CDR2 YYNGEE. Trimming took off 0 bases at V and 4 bases at J, with 13 bases between the two ends. CDR3 length: 15 residues. The CDR3, as DNA: TGTGCCAGCAGCGTAGATATGGGTCGACCCACTGAAGCTTTCTTT. Translated: CASSVDMGRPTEAFF. Using reference TRBV9 and TRBJ1-1 for the parts outside the CDR3, the full variable domain is DSGVTQTPKHLITATGQRVTLRCSPRSGDLSVYWYQQSLDQGLQFLIQYYNGEERAKGNILERFSAQQFPDLHSELNLSSLELGDSALYFCASSVDMGRPTEAFFGQGTRLTVV.

The gene calls are TRBV2 and TRBJ2-1; unclear D gene. From germline, CDR1 is SNHLY and CDR2 FYNNEI. The CDR3 loop spans 11 amino acids. V lost 4 bases and J lost 7, with 5 bases in between. The CDR3 nucleotides read TGTGCCAGCAGTGTGAAGAATGAGCAGTTCTTC. Translated, it gives CASSVKNEQFF.

The V and J genes are TRBV4-2 and TRBJ2-1; 7 bases match TRBD2. From germline, CDR1 is LGHNA and CDR2 YNFKEQ. The CDR3 extends over 16 amino acids. The J segment lost 7 bases and the V segment lost 0 bases, leaving 9 bases of the junction unmatched. This CDR3 reads CASSQDHPGGGNEQFF. CDR3 coding DNA: TGTGCCAGCAGCCAAGATCATCCGGGAGGCGGGAATGAGCAGTTCTTC.

This clone was counted between two and nine times. CDR3 loop: CASSFQGGRREQYF. The CDR3 bases are TGCGCCAGCAGCTTCCAGGGGGGCCGACGCGAGCAGTACTTC. This chain uses TRBV5-1 with TRBJ2-7, with a possible D match to TRBD1 (7 bases). The CDR3 runs to 14 residues. Germline values: CDR1 SGHRS, CDR2 YFSETQ. V lost 2 bases, J lost 6 bases, and 15 bases lay in between.

With regard to this clone: Other DNA sequences within the sample encode an identical CDR3. The chain is built from TRBV18 and TRBJ2-7; D unresolved. Germline CDR1 KGHSH, CDR2 LQKENI. The length of the CDR3 is 14 residues. V lost 1 base to trimming and J lost 1 base, with 8 bases between them. The CDR3 nucleotides are TGTGCCAGCTCACCACGTTCCGGATCCTACGAGCAGTACTTC. It specifies CASSPRSGSYEQYF.

Notes on this clone: A read error may explain this, as a much larger clone is one base away. Other DNA variants within this sample encode the same CDR3. The chain carries TRBV5-1 and TRBJ2-1; TRBD2 matches at 7 bases. The CDR3 consists of 15 residues. The J segment lost 0 bases and the V segment lost 3 bases, leaving 3 bases of the junction unmatched. The V gene's germline CDR1 is SGHRS and CDR2 YFSETQ. CDR3 loop: CASSSSSGSYNEQFF. Written as DNA, the CDR3 is TGCGCCAGCAGCTCATCTAGCGGCTCCTACAATGAGCAGTTCTTC.

This chain uses TRBV7-7 with TRBJ2-2; 12 bases are a match to TRBD1. The CDR3 runs 16 residues. CDR1 is SSHAT and CDR2 is FNYEAQ in the germline V gene (reference sequence). The J segment lost 8 bases and the V segment lost 6 bases, leaving 10 bases of the junction unmatched. CDR3 in amino acids: CASRPGGTGGSGELFF. The CDR3, as DNA: TGTGCCAGCAGGCCAGGCGGGACAGGGGGCTCAGGGGAGCTGTTTTTT.

The rearrangement links TRBV28 to TRBJ2-1, with TRBD2 matching 12 bases. Germline V gene lookup returns CDR1 MDHEN and CDR2 SYDVKM. This CDR3 region has 14 residues. V trimming: 4 bases; J trimming: 13 bases; junction bases outside the gene matches: 8. CDR3 in amino acids: CASSSPSGRADQFF. The CDR3, as DNA: TGTGCCAGCAGTTCACCTAGCGGGAGGGCCGATCAGTTCTTC.